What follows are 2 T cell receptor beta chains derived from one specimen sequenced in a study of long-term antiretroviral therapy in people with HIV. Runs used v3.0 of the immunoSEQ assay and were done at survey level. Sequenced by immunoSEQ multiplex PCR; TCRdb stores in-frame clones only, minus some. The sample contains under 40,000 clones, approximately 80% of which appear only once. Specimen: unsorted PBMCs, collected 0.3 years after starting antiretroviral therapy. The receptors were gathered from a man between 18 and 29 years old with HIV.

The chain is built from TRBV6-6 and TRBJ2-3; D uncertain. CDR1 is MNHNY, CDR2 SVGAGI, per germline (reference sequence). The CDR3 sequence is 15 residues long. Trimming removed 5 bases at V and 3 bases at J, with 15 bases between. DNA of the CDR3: TGTGCCAGCAGTCCCCGGTCGGAGAGGACAGATACGCAGTATTTT. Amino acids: CASSPRSERTDTQYF.

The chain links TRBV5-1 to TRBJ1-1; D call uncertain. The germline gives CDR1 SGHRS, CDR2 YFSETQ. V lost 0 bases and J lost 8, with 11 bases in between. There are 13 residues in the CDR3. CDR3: CASSLAPAGEAFF. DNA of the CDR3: TGCGCCAGCAGCTTGGCCCCGGCAGGAGAAGCTTTCTTT.